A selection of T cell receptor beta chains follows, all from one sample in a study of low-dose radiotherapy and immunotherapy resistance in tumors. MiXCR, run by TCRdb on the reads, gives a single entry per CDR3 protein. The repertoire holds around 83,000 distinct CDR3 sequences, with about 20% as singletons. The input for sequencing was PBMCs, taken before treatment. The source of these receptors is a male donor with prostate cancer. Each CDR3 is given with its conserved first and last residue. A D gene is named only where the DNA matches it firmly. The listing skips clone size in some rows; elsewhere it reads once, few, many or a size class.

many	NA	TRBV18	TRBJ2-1	TGTGCCAGCTCACCGACGGGGACCATTTCCTACAATGAGCAGTTCTTC	CASSPTGTISYNEQFF
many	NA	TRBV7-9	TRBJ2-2	TGTGCCAGCACCCTAGACGGGAACACCGGGGAGCTGTTTTTT	CASTLDGNTGELFF
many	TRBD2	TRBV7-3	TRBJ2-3	TGTGCCAGCAGCTTAAATAGCGGGGGGGACGTTAGCACAGATACGCAGTATTTT	CASSLNSGGDVSTDTQYF
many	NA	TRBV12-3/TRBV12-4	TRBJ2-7	TGTGCCAGCACAGGACGGACGGAAGGCGGCTACGAGCAGTACTTC	CASTGRTEGGYEQYF
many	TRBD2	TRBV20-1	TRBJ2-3	TGCAGTGCTAGAGACCAAGCGGGGGGGCTTCATACGCAGTATTTT	CSARDQAGGLHTQYF
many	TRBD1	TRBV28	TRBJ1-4	TGTGCCAGCAGTTCCTCCGGGACAGGGTTACAAAAACTGTTTTTT	CASSSSGTGLQKLFF
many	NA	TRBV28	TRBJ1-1	TGTGCCAGCAGTTTAACCCTACGCGGAGCTTTCTTT	CASSLTLRGAFF
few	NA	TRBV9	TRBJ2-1	TGTGCCAGCAGCGTAGAGGCAGACCTAAACTACAATGAGCAGTTCTTC	CASSVEADLNYNEQFF
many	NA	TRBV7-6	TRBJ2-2	TGTGCCATTGCGGAGTGGAACACCGGGGAGCTGTTTTTT	CAIAEWNTGELFF
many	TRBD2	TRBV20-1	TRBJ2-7	TGCAGTGCTAGAGATGATCTAGCGGGAGGGTATTTAAGCCTATACGAGCAGTACTTC	CSARDDLAGGYLSLYEQYF
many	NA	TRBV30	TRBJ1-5	TGTGCCTGGAGTGTGAATAGCAATCAGCCCCAGCATTTT	CAWSVNSNQPQHF
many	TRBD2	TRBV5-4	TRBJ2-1	TGTGCCAGCAGCAACCCTAGCGGGAGCTACAATGAGCAGTTCTTC	CASSNPSGSYNEQFF
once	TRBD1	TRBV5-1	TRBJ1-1	TGCGCCAGCAGGGAACAGACAGGGATGAACACTGAAGCTTTCTTT	CASREQTGMNTEAFF
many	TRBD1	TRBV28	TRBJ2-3	TGTGCCAGCAATATAGAACAGGGGATATACACAGATACGCAGTATTTT	CASNIEQGIYTDTQYF
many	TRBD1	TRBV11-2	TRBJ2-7	TGTGCCAGCAGCGTCGCCCGGGACAGGGGATCGCAGTACTTC	CASSVARDRGSQYF
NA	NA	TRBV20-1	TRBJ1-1	TGCAGTGCTAGAATACAGGGTGGGAACACTGAAGCTTTCTTT	CSARIQGGNTEAFF
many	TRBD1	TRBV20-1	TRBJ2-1	TGCAGTGCTACCACAGGGGGCTCCTACAATGAGCAGTTCTTC	CSATTGGSYNEQFF
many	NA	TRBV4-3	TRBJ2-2	TGCGCCAGCAGCCGGACAGAGAACACCGGGGAGCTGTTTTTT	CASSRTENTGELFF
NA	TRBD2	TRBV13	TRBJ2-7	TGTGCCAGCAGCGGACGACTAGCGGGAGCGATTTACGAGCAGTACTTC	CASSGRLAGAIYEQYF
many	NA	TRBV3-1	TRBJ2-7	TGTGCCAGCAGCCAAGAAGGAGTAGCAGTTGACGAGCAGTACTTC	CASSQEGVAVDEQYF
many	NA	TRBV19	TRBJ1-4	TGTGCCAGTAGCGCCTTTGCTGGGTCGTGGGAAAAACTGTTTTTT	CASSAFAGSWEKLFF
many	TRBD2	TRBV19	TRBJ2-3	TGTGCCACCGGGACTAGCGGGCGCACAGATACGCAGTATTTT	CATGTSGRTDTQYF
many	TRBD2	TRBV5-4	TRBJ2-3	TGTGCCAGCAGCTTTCGGCGGGGGGCCACAGATACGCAGTATTTT	CASSFRRGATDTQYF
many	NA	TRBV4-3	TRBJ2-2	TGCGCCAGCAGCCAAGAGACGGCGGCTCACGGGACCGGGGAGCTGTTTTTT	CASSQETAAHGTGELFF
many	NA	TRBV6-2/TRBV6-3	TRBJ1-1	TGTGCCAGCAGCCAACGTGGAGTAGGGAGCCCTGAAGCTTTCTTT	CASSQRGVGSPEAFF
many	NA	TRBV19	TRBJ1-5	TGTGCCAGTAGTATGGACCGCCTGGATCCCCAGCATTTT	CASSMDRLDPQHF
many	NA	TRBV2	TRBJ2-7	TGTGCCAGCAGTGAAGCGTACCCCGACAGCTACGAGCAGTACTTC	CASSEAYPDSYEQYF
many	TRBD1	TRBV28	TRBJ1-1	TGTGCCACCGACAGGGGAACCGCTGAAGCTTTCTTT	CATDRGTAEAFF
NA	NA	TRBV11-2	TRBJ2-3	TGTGCCAGCAGCTTGGGACGGTTCACAGATACGCAGTATTTT	CASSLGRFTDTQYF
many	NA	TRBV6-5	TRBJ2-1	TGTGCCAGCAGTCGTACACGAACCCAGGGAGCTGAGCAGTTCTTC	CASSRTRTQGAEQFF
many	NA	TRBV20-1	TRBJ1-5	TGCAGTGCTAGAGATAGCACTTTTAGCAATCAGCCCCAGCATTTT	CSARDSTFSNQPQHF
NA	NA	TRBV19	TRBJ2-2	TGTGCCAGTAGTATCCGGGGGCGCGGATACACCGGGGAGCTGTTTTTT	CASSIRGRGYTGELFF
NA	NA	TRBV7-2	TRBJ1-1	TGTGCCAGCAGCTCCACAGGGCCCACTGAAGCTTTCTTT	CASSSTGPTEAFF
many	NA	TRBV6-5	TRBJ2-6	TGTGCCAGCAGGATAGGAGCTCTCGTGGCCAACGTCCTGACTTTC	CASRIGALVANVLTF
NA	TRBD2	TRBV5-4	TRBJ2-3	TGTGCCAGCAGCTGGCAGGGACTAGGCGTGGATACGCAGTATTTT	CASSWQGLGVDTQYF
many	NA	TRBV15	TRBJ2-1	TGTGCCACCAGCAGAGATTTGGTCGGACGCAATGAGCAGTTCTTC	CATSRDLVGRNEQFF
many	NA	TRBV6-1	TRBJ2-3	TGTGCCGTTCGGAGGGACGCAGATACGCAGTATTTT	CAVRRDADTQYF
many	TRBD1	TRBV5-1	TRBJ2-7	TGCGCCACGGCCTCGGGACAGGGGACCTACGAGCAGTACTTC	CATASGQGTYEQYF
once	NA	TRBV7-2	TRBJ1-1	TGTGCCAGCAGCTTAGGGGTAGGCAACACTGAAGCTTTCTTCTTCTTT	CASSLGVGNTEAFFFF
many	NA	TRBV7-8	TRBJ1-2	TGTGCCAGCAGCCTGGGTCCAGGGAACTATGGCTACACCTTC	CASSLGPGNYGYTF
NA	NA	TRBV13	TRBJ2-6	TGTGCCAGCAGGGCGGATTCGGACTCTGGGGCCAACGTCCTGACTTTC	CASRADSDSGANVLTF
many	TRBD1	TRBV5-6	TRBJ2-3	TGTGCCAGCAGCTTGGCCCCCACAGGGGCTACAGATACGCAGTATTTT	CASSLAPTGATDTQYF
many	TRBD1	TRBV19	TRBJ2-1	TGTGCCAGTAGTAGGGGGACAGGGGGAATCAATGAGCAGTTCTTC	CASSRGTGGINEQFF
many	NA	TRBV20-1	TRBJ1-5	TGCAGTGCTAGAGACAGGGGTATTAGCAATCAGCCCCAGCATTTT	CSARDRGISNQPQHF
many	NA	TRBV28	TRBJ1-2	TGTGCCAGCAGTTTAGGTAACGGCGGCTATGGCTACACCTTC	CASSLGNGGYGYTF
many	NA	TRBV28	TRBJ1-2	TGTGCCAGCAGTTACCTGACAGGCTATGGCTACACCTTC	CASSYLTGYGYTF
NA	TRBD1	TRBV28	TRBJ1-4	TGTGCCAGCAGTACCTGGACAGGGCCGGGGGAAAAACTGTTTTTT	CASSTWTGPGEKLFF
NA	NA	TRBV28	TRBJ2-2	NA	CASRWLKTNTGELFFF
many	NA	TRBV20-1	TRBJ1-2	TGCAGTGCTAGGAGCGGGACAACCAGCCGGGATGGCTACACCTTC	CSARSGTTSRDGYTF
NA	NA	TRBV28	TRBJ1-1	TGTGTCAGCAGTTACCGGACGGAAACTGAAGCTTTCTTT	CVSSYRTETEAFF
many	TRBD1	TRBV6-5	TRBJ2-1	TGTGCCAGCAGGCCTGACAGGGGGCCGTACAATGAGCAGTTCTTC	CASRPDRGPYNEQFF
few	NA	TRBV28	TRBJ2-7	TGTGCCAGCAGTTTAACTAGTCGCGAGCAGTACTTC	CASSLTSREQYF